These 19 T cell receptor beta chains were sequenced from one sample in a study of low-dose radiotherapy and immunotherapy resistance in tumors. Described time point: before trial treatment. TRAV and TRBV primers primed cDNA for both TCRalpha and TCRbeta. Over roughly 19 PCR cycles, TCRs were amplified from a constant-region primer and V-primer adapter. One entry per CDR3 protein results from TCRdb running MiXCR on the reads. The sample consists of tens of thousands of distinct CDR3 sequences, around a third of them appearing once. Sequences were derived from PBMCs, sampled before treatment. These TCRs come from a male donor with gallbladder cancer.

This clonotype was counted ten times or more. The chain is built from TRBV4-1 and TRBJ2-3; D call uncertain. The CDR3 is 15 amino acids. Germline V gene sequence: CDR1 MGHRA, CDR2 YSYEKL. The germline V and J ends were trimmed by 0 bases and 0 bases, with 7 bases remaining between them. CDR3 bases: TGCGCCAGCAGCCAAGATCCTGCCAGCACAGATACGCAGTATTTT. Protein: CASSQDPASTDTQYF.

The chain employs TRBV13 and TRBJ2-1; TRBD2 agrees at 8 bases. Germline-derived CDR1 and CDR2 are PRHDT and FYEKMQ (reference sequence). V lost 5 bases, J lost 5 bases, and 8 bases stayed unmatched. The CDR3 consists of 15 residues. The CDR3 DNA reads TGTGCCAGCAGCCTTCTAGCGGGTGGCCACAATGAGCAGTTCTTC. It translates to CASSLLAGGHNEQFF.

With respect to this clonotype: A far larger clone differs by one base, so this is likely a read error. The V and J genes are TRBV13 and TRBJ2-5; D remains ambiguous. The CDR3 totals 16 residues. The germline CDR1 and CDR2 sequences are PRHDT and FYEKMQ (reference sequence). Trimming removed 6 bases at V and 2 bases at J, with 19 bases between. The CDR3 spells CASSEVFSNGQETQYF. CDR3 nucleotide sequence: TGTGCCAGCAGTGAAGTCTTCTCTAACGGACAAGAGACCCAGTACTTC.

This clonotype came up many times. The rearrangement uses TRBV7-2 and TRBJ1-5; D unclear. Germline V gives CDR1 SGHTA, CDR2 FQGNSA. Trimming pared 3 bases from V and 7 bases from J, leaving 10 bases between. This CDR3 comprises 13 residues. CDR3 in amino acids: CASSLDQVQPQHF. CDR3 DNA sequence: TGTGCCAGCAGCTTGGATCAAGTGCAGCCCCAGCATTTT.

This clonotype was found many times. The CDR3 loop reads CASSLSPGSDTEAFF. CDR3 nucleotide sequence: TGCGCCAGCAGCTTGTCTCCGGGATCGGACACTGAAGCTTTCTTT. V usage is TRBV5-1 and J usage is TRBJ1-1, with unresolved D. This CDR3 contains 15 residues. V lost 1 base and J lost 3, with 13 bases in between. CDR1 and CDR2 from the germline V gene are SGHRS and YFSETQ. The complete variable domain, with remaining parts taken from reference TRBV5-1 and TRBJ1-1, reads KAGVTQTPRYLIKTRGQQVTLSCSPISGHRSVSWYQQTPGQGLQFLFEYFSETQRNKGNFPGRFSGRQFSNSRSEMNVSTLELGDSALYLCASSLSPGSDTEAFFGQGTRLTVV.

A note on this clonotype: The limits of the CDR3 on the DNA are not certain, so only TCRdb's listed CDR3 is given. The chain is built from TRBV21-1 and TRBJ2-7. TRBV21-1 is a pseudogene segment. The CDR3 is 19 amino acids in total, end residues counted. The CDR3 sequence: CASTNQTSMYLCASHEQYF.

This clonotype was seen repeatedly, ten times or more. The J gene is TRBJ2-7, the V gene TRBV12-3 or TRBV12-4, with 7 nucleotides matching TRBD1. The CDR3 runs to 14 residues. Trimming cost V 5 bases and J 4 bases; bases outside gene matches: 8. CDR3: CASSITAGGYEQYF. CDR3 in DNA: TGTGCCAGCAGTATCACCGCAGGGGGTTACGAGCAGTACTTC.

This clonotype showed up many times. The chain employs TRBV9 and TRBJ2-7; TRBD2 aligns across 11 bases. CDR1 is SGDLS and CDR2 is YYNGEE in the germline V gene. The CDR3 length is 15 residues. The junction had 5 bases not matched to a gene; V was cut back by 4 bases and J by 2 bases. DNA of the CDR3: TGTGCCAGCAGCCCTGTAGCGGGGGGGCCCTACGAGCAGTACTTC. Its protein product is CASSPVAGGPYEQYF.

The CDR3 protein is CASSILTGAQETQYF. CDR3 DNA sequence: TGTGCCAGCAGCATCCTAACGGGAGCTCAAGAGACCCAGTACTTC. The chain carries TRBV9 and TRBJ2-7; D is perhaps TRBD2 (6 bases). The J call may be faulty, since TRBJ2-5 better matches the DNA end. Germline CDR1 reads SGDLS; CDR2 reads YYNGEE. The CDR3 length is 15 residues.

Comments on this clonotype: A single base is all that separates this from a far larger clone, so a read error is likely. The chain joins TRBV29-1 to TRBJ2-1; 12 bases are a match to TRBD1. CDR1 and CDR2 (germline): SQVTM, ANQGSEA. The junction had 7 bases not matched to a gene; V was cut back by 0 bases and J by 10 bases. The CDR3 extends over 15 amino acids. The CDR3 reads CSVEDQGQGAREQFF. CDR3 coding DNA: TGCAGCGTTGAAGATCAGGGACAGGGGGCGAGGGAGCAGTTCTTC.

The table lists this clonotype with a few counts. This CDR3 reads CASSVSGSSYEQYF. For the CDR3, the DNA is TGTGCCAGCAGCGTTAGCGGGAGCTCCTACGAGCAGTACTTC. This rearrangement joins TRBV3-1 to TRBJ2-7; TRBD2 aligns across 9 bases. Germline values: CDR1 LGHDT, CDR2 YNNKEL (reference sequence). J gave up 0 bases and V 5 bases, and 2 bases lay outside the gene matches. The length of the CDR3 is 14 residues.

The rearrangement links TRBV4-2 to TRBJ2-2; D is undetermined. Trimming shortened V by 1 base and J by 6 bases, and 6 bases separated the two germline ends. Per the germline V gene, CDR1 is LGHNA and CDR2 is YNFKEQ. The CDR3 length is 13 residues. CDR3 sequence reads: CASSQALAGELFF. The CDR3 nucleotides are TGTGCCAGCAGCCAAGCTCTCGCCGGGGAGCTGTTTTTT.

CDR3 amino acids: CASSLLGPENTGELFF. In nucleotides, the CDR3 is TGCGCCAGCAGCTTGTTGGGACCTGAGAACACCGGGGAGCTGTTTTTT. The chain combines TRBV5-1 with TRBJ2-2; D is perhaps TRBD1 or TRBD2 (5 bases each). Looked up from germline, CDR1 is SGHRS and CDR2 is YFSETQ. The CDR3 contains 16 residues. The germline V and J ends were trimmed by 1 base and 1 base, with 11 bases remaining between them.

This clonotype was found many times. This sequence joins TRBV4-3 and TRBJ2-5; 9 nucleotides match TRBD2. J was trimmed by 1 base and V by 3 bases; bases with no gene match: 9. The germline V gene has CDR1 LGHNA and CDR2 YSLEER. The CDR3 totals 17 residues. CDR3 sequence (DNA): TGCGCCAGCAGCCAGAAAAATCTAGCGGGGAGCCAAGAGACCCAGTACTTC. This gives the protein CASSQKNLAGSQETQYF.

This clonotype came up many times. The chain employs TRBV10-1 and TRBJ2-1, with unresolved D. Trimming stripped 6 bases from V and 1 base from J, with 7 bases between. The CDR3 sequence is 13 residues long. Germline V CDR1 and CDR2: WNHNN, SYGVQD (reference sequence). The CDR3 sequence: CASSADSYNEQFF. The CDR3 nucleotides read TGCGCCAGCAGCGCGGATTCCTACAATGAGCAGTTCTTC.

As regards this clonotype: A single base is all that separates this from a far larger clone, so a read error is likely. This chain links TRBV9 with TRBJ2-1; TRBD2 matches 7 bases. The ends lost 3 bases at V and 8 bases at J; junction bases unmatched: 14. The CDR3 is made up of 16 amino acids. In germline, CDR1 is SGDLS, CDR2 YYNGEE. The CDR3 DNA follows: TGTGCCAGCAGCGGCCGAGGGAGGGGATCGAGCTATGAGCAGTTCTTC. Its translation: CASSGRGRGSSYEQFF.

This clonotype was counted many times. The chain couples TRBV18 to TRBJ2-5; 8 bases are shared with TRBD2. Per the germline V gene, CDR1 is KGHSH and CDR2 is LQKENI. With V trimmed by 5 bases and J by 0 bases, 2 bases remained unmatched. There are 14 residues in the CDR3. CDR3 sequence reads: CASSSSGYQETQYF. The DNA for the CDR3 is TGTGCCAGCTCATCTAGCGGGTACCAAGAGACCCAGTACTTC.

Ten or more counts support this clonotype. This chain links TRBV7-6 with TRBJ2-5; possibly TRBD2 for D (6 bases). Germline V lookup: CDR1 SGHVS, CDR2 FNYEAQ. This CDR3 is 16 amino acids long. Trimming removed 3 bases at V and 5 bases at J, with 19 bases between. In DNA form, the CDR3 reads TGTGCCAGCAGCTTCCCCTCCGGGGCAGGGAGGGAGACCCAGTACTTC. This codes for CASSFPSGAGRETQYF.

This clonotype was recorded a few times. This chain connects TRBV5-8 to TRBJ1-5; the D is unclear. Per germline, CDR1 SGHTS and CDR2 YDEGEE. The CDR3 runs to 14 residues. Trimming shortened V by 0 bases and J by 6 bases, and 10 bases separated the two germline ends. The CDR3 sequence is CASSLEGVGQPQHF. Here the CDR3 DNA reads TGTGCCAGCAGCTTGGAGGGAGTCGGTCAGCCCCAGCATTTT.